The clone carrying this TCR beta chain was counted ten times or more. Its antigen is still unknown. V shed 6 bases, J shed 2 bases, and the junction held 9 bases outside the gene matches. From germline, CDR1 is ENHRY and CDR2 SYGVKD. The CDR3 has 16 residues. MiXCR, applied by TCRdb to the 5' RACE reads, yields one record per CDR3 protein. The sample lists about 250,000 distinct CDR3 sequences, approximately 3.5% seen once, with around 19% in the top ten. The sample originates from a study of T cells after yellow fever vaccination. Study-level background: Fractions of low cell number were prepared using SMART-Seq v4 Ultra Low Input. Study observations and caveats: Compared with primary, the secondary response was weaker and peaked at day 5, not 15. Reappearance after the booster was seen for most primary-vaccination clones, at 95% to 98% CD4 and roughly 90% CD8.

The chain combines TRBV10-3 with TRBJ2-3; 9 nucleotides align to TRBD2. The sequence derives from a young man who received the YFV17D yellow fever vaccine. Material: PBMCs, obtained 15 days after the yellow fever booster vaccination. The CDR3 DNA sequence: TGTGCCATCAGAGTGGGTAGCGGGGGCCTCACAGATACGCAGTATTTT. Translation gives CAIRVGSGGLTDTQYF.